This entry describes one TCR beta chain. The entry originates in a study of blood T cell repertoires in COVID-19. Clones were read by immunoSEQ multiplex PCR, and TCRdb kept only the in-frame ones, dropping some. The table includes 150,000 to 200,000 clones, approximately 87% detected once. This sequence was found in a man in his 70s with active or convalescent COVID-19. Sequencing input: peripheral blood.

The CDR3: CASRQGGQSNEKLFF. In DNA form, the CDR3 reads TGCGCCAGCAGACAGGGTGGACAATCTAATGAAAAACTGTTTTTT. V and J are TRBV5-1 and TRBJ1-4; the D gene is possibly TRBD1 (6 bases). V was shortened by 5 bases and J by 3 bases, with 14 bases between the two germline ends. Germline V lookup: CDR1 SGHRS, CDR2 YFSETQ. The CDR3 has 15 residues.